The T cell receptor beta chain described here comes from a study of tumor-infiltrating lymphocytes in primary liver carcinoma. For this clonotype: At one of its ends the junction is not consistent with the germline gene, which may arise from a read error.

The study extracted blood RNA from unsorted whole blood and also extracted germline DNA. Patients carried chronic HBV infection without prior treatment. In advance of surgery, 4 to 4.5 milliliters of peripheral blood were collected. Making TCR beta cDNA involved approximately 480 ng total RNA and a constant-region primer. Employing slightly modified ARM-PCR, three nested multiplex PCR rounds were run, and these gave rise to the TCR beta libraries. TCRdb reprocessed the multiplex PCR reads with MiXCR, giving one entry per CDR3 protein. The data contain approximately 330,000 distinct CDR3 sequences, 65% of them singletons. This clonotype originated in a man in his forties with primary liver carcinoma and hepatitis B virus infection. Sequences were obtained from peripheral blood.

The CDR3 reads CASSFVGVYVYTF. The CDR3 DNA reads as TGTGCCAGCAGCTTCGTAGGTGTCTATGTCTACACCTTC. V usage is TRBV11-2 and J usage is TRBJ1-2, with unresolved D. CDR3 size: 13 residues. Germline loops: CDR1 SGHAT, CDR2 FQNNGV. Using reference TRBV11-2 and TRBJ1-2 for the parts outside the CDR3, the full variable domain is EAGVAQSPRYKIIEKRQSVAFWCNPISGHATLYWYQQILGQGPKLLIQFQNNGVVDDSQLPKDRFSAERLKGVDSTLKIQPAKLEDSAVYLCASSFVGVYVYTFGSGTRLTVV.